This is a list of T cell receptor beta chains from one sample in a study of blood T cell repertoires in COVID-19. The assay was immunoSEQ multiplex PCR, and TCRdb's table has in-frame clones only and misses some. The profile shows about 190,000 clones, 84% of them singletons. The specimen sequenced was PBMCs or T cells enriched from blood (not recorded which). These receptor sequences come from a woman in her thirties who had recovered from COVID-19. Both conserved end residues are part of each CDR3. The order of the fields is V gene, J gene, CDR3 protein.

>TRBV19|TRBJ1-2
CASSSRLTFGANYGYTF
>TRBV5-8|TRBJ2-3
CASSTRQESDTQYF
>TRBV24-1|TRBJ2-1
CATSDSPFDRGYDEQFF
>TRBV6-4|TRBJ1-1
CASRSGGEAFF
>TRBV9|TRBJ1-2
CASSPYRISGYYGYTF
>TRBV27|TRBJ1-2
CASRRDPNYGYTF
>TRBV9|TRBJ1-2
CASSVEGDYGYTF
>TRBV3-1/TRBV3-2|TRBJ2-1
CASSLFRSSYNEQFF
>TRBV7-8|TRBJ1-1
CASSRGGGTEAFF
>TRBV7-9|TRBJ2-7
CASSMNWTSGNIFSYYEQYF
>TRBV7-2|TRBJ2-5
CASSLDGRPQETQYF
>TRBV29-1|TRBJ2-1
CSSRLVEQFF
>TRBV11-3|TRBJ1-4
CASSYFRTGRGDTTNEKLFF
>TRBV3-1/TRBV3-2|TRBJ2-3
CASSLGTVGGTDTQYF
>TRBV29-1|TRBJ1-2
CSADKQGVYGYTF
>TRBV3-1/TRBV3-2|TRBJ2-3
CASSQVTGGNGADTQYF
>TRBV7-2|TRBJ1-3
CASRRDTSGNTIYF
>TRBV9|TRBJ2-2
CASSPAGAGTGELFF
>TRBV30|TRBJ2-7
CAWGRGAGTGAYEQYF
>TRBV4-2|TRBJ2-2
CASSQGQGNTGELFF